This T cell receptor beta chain was sequenced for a study of CD8 T cells in ankylosing spondylitis. The study, taken as a whole, reports: Within matched ankylosing spondylitis synovial fluid, disease-linked clones were reportedly significantly enriched. Made up of about eight highly homologous variants, a TCR beta motif appeared characteristic of ankylosing spondylitis blood.

This clonotype was picked up a small number of times. The antigen is unknown. CDR1 and CDR2 (germline): MDHEN, SYDVKM. The CDR3 sequence is 11 residues long. V was pared by 8 bases and J by 4 bases, with 9 bases between. Quantitative 5'-RACE with molecular barcodes produced the TCR beta libraries. TCRdb processed the 5' RACE reads anew with MiXCR; each CDR3 protein has one entry. This table holds 350,000 to 450,000 distinct CDR3 sequences, roughly 22% found once. The receptor was isolated from a male donor with ankylosing spondylitis or in good health (not recorded which). The chain is built from TRBV28 and TRBJ2-7; D is unclear. The sample taken for sequencing was blood, either unsorted or a sorted T cell fraction (not recorded which). CDR3 sequence (DNA): TGTGCCAGCGCCGAGCGATACGAGCAGTACTTC. Protein product: CASAERYEQYF. The complete variable domain, with remaining parts taken from reference TRBV28 and TRBJ2-7, reads DVKVTQSSRYLVKRTGEKVFLECVQDMDHENMFWYRQDPGLGLRLIYFSYDVKMKEKGDIPEGYSVSREKKERFSLILESASTNQTSMYLCASAERYEQYFGPGTRLTVT.